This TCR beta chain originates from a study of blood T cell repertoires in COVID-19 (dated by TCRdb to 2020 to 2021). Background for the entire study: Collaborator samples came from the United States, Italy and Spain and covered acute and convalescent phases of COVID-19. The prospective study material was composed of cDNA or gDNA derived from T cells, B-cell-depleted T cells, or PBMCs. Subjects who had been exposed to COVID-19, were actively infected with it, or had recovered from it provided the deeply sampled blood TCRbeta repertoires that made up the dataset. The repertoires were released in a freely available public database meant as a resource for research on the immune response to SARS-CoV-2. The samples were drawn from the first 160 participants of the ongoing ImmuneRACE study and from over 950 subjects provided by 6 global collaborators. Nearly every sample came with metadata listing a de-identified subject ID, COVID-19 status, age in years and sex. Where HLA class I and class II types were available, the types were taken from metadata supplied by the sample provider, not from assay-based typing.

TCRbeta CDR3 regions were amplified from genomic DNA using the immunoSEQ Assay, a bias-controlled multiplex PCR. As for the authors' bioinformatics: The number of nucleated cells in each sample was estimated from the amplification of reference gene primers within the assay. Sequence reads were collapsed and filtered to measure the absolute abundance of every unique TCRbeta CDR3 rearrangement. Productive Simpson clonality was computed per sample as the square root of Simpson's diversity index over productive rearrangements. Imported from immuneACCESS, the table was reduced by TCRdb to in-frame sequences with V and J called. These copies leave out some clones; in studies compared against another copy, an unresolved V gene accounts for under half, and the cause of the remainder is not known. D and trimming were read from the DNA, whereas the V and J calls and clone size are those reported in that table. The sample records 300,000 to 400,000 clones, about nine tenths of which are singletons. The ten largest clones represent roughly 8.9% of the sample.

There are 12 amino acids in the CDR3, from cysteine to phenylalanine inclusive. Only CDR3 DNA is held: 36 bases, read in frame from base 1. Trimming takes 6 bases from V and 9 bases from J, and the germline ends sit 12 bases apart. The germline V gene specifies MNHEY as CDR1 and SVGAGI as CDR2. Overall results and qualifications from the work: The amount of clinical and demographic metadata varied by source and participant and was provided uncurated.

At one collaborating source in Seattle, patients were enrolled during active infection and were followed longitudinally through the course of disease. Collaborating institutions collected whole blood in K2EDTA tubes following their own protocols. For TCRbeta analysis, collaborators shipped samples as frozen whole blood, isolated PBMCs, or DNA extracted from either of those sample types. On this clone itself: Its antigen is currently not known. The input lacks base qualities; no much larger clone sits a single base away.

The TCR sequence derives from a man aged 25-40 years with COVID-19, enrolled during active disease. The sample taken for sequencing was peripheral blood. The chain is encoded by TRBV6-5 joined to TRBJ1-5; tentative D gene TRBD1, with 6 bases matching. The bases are TGTGCCAGCAGCAGGGAGGGGGGGCCCCAGCATTTT. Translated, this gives CASSREGGPQHF.